Here is one T cell receptor beta chain with its context. This clonotype was observed once. The target of this receptor is not known. A much larger clone lies a single base off, so this may be a read error. This specimen comes from a study of Graves' ophthalmopathy and Graves' hyperthyroidism (dated by TCRdb to 2016 to 2019). Study-wide context: Peripheral blood was collected at initial diagnosis, before any treatment. In total, around 140 blood samples were TCR-sequenced: 40 to 45 ophthalmopathy, about 75 hyperthyroidism and approximately 17 hyperthyroidism-to-ophthalmopathy patients. To explore V-J signatures distinguishing ophthalmopathy from hyperthyroidism, a discovery set of 100 or so patients (around 42 ophthalmopathy, 55 to 60 stable hyperthyroidism) was enrolled. In over 5 hyperthyroidism patients, the T-cell repertoire of thyroid tissue was compared with the T-cell repertoire of blood. Once sampling was done, hyperthyroidism patients were given methimazole at a starting dose of 30 mg daily, while ophthalmopathy patients were given high-dose intravenous methylprednisolone. The study used TCR beta repertoire signatures to distinguish Graves' ophthalmopathy from Graves' hyperthyroidism and to predict progression to ophthalmopathy. For independent validation, a separate cohort was made up of 18 hyperthyroidism patients plus 17 patients who later progressed from hyperthyroidism to ophthalmopathy.

TCR beta CDR3 regions were amplified from RNA transcripts for repertoire sequencing. HTBI primers and the Qiagen OneStep RT-PCR kit were used in a first-round RT-PCR, which was followed by a second-round multiplex PCR, size selection and purification. The libraries underwent paired-end sequencing with 100 bp reads on an Illumina HiSeq2000. The paper's data handling went like this. SOAPnuke was used for read processing, and reads with adapters, uncalled bases, a mean Phred below 15, or no exact constant-primer or identifier match were discarded. High-quality paired reads were merged with COPE v1.2.5. Unique nucleotide sequences were defined as clonotypes and aligned to IMGT TRB V, D and J references using MiTCR v1.1. The analysis was limited to V-J combinations with a frequency above 0.0001, which together covered roughly 99% of the repertoires. For each V-J combination, a TCR clonal expansion and chaos score was defined as F50 clonal expansion divided by the chaos observed in the TCRdist matrix. Welch's t-statistics and random forest were used to narrow the features down to approximately 13 V-J combinations, which were then fed into a naive Bayes classifier. The Morisita-Horn index was used to measure how similar the thyroid and blood repertoires were. TCRdb took the public reads, trimmed them with fastp at Q25, ran MiXCR for clone calling and kept in-frame beta chains. Here each entry gathers all rows of one CDR3 protein and keeps the most common genes and DNA. These V and J calls are TCRdb output, not the study's own analysis. This sample holds about 700,000 distinct CDR3 sequences; about two fifths were observed only once. In total, the top ten clones hold 3.3% of the sample.

The CDR3 starts with the cysteine, ends with the phenylalanine, and has 17 residues. Only the CDR3 DNA is retained, 51 bases long and in frame from the first base. Germline trimming amounts to 8 bases on V and 4 bases on J, with 13 as the count of junction bases outside the gene matches. CDR1 SGHVS and CDR2 FQNEAQ are derived from the germline V gene. General conclusions and limits of the study: In validation, the model predicted ophthalmopathy progression with less than 71% sensitivity and approximately 75% specificity; fewer than 15 predicted patients were CT-confirmed with GO in a median of about 6.1 months. Sample size was not statistically predetermined, and group allocation was not concealed from the investigators. Most expanded thyroid clonotypes with a frequency above 0.001 also appeared in blood, which suggests that blood repertoires may reflect the immune response in the thyroid. Ophthalmopathy was separated from stable hyperthyroidism by the 13-signature model with roughly 88% sensitivity and 81% to 84% specificity in cross-validation and with 80%/75% in the test set.

Ophthalmopathy patients had moderately to severely active disease, Clinical Activity Score of at least 3, NOSPECS grade of at least 4, and disease duration under 3 months. Patients were excluded if they had other autoimmune diseases, uncontrolled infections, pregnancy or lactation. Diagnosis was based on clinical symptoms, serum thyroxine, TRAb, thyroid ultrasound and orbital computed tomography. PBMCs were isolated from approximately 10 ml of fresh peripheral blood by Ficoll-Paque density gradient centrifugation. Total RNA was extracted using Trizol reagent, and RNA quality was checked on an Agilent 2100 Bioanalyzer.

The sequence was collected from an adult man with Graves' ophthalmopathy. Sample: peripheral blood. The rearrangement combines TRBV7-8 with TRBJ2-2, and 10 junction bases match TRBD2. The CDR3 region reads CASGRTSGLSSTGELFF. The DNA sequence follows: TGTGCCAGCGGCCGGACTAGCGGCCTTTCGAGCACCGGGGAGCTGTTTTTT.